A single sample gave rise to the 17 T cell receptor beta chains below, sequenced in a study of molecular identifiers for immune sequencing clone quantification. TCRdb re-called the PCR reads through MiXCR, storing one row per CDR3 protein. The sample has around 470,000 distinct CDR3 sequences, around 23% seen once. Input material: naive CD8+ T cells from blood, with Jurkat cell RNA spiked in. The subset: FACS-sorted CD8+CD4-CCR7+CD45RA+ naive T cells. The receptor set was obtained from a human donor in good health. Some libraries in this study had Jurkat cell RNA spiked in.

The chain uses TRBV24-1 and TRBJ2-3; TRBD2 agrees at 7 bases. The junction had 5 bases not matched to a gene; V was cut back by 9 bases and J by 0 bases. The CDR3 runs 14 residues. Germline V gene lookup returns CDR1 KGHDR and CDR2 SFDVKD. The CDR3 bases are TGTGCCACCTCTGGCGGGGGTAGCACAGATACGCAGTATTTT. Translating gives CATSGGGSTDTQYF.

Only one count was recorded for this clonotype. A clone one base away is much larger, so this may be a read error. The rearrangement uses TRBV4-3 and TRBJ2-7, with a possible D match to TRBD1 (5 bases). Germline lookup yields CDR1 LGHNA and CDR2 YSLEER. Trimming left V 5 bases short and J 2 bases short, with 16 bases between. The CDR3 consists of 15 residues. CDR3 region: CASSSSGSGTYEQYF. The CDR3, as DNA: TGCGCCAGCAGCTCCTCCGGGTCAGGGACCTACGAGCAGTACTTC.

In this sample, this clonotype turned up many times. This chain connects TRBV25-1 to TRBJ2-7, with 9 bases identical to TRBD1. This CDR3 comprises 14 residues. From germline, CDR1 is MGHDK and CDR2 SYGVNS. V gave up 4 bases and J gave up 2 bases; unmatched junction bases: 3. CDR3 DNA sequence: TGTGCCAGCAGTGCCGGGACAGGGCCCTACGAGCAGTACTTC. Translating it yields CASSAGTGPYEQYF.

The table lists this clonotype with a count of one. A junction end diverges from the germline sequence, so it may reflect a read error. CDR3 sequence reads: CASSLDTSPAQYF. DNA for the CDR3: TGTGCCAGCAGCTTGGACACTTCCCCCGCGCAGTACTTC. This rearrangement joins TRBV5-3 to TRBJ2-7, with D tentatively TRBD1 (5 bases). TRBV5-3 is labeled an ORF, and its function is uncertain. CDR3 length: 13 amino acids.

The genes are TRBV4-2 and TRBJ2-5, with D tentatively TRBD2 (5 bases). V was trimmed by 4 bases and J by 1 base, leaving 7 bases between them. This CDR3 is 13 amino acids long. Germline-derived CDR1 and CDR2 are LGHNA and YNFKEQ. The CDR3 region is CASSPGVQETQYF. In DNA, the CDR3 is TGTGCCAGCAGCCCCGGGGTCCAAGAGACCCAGTACTTC.

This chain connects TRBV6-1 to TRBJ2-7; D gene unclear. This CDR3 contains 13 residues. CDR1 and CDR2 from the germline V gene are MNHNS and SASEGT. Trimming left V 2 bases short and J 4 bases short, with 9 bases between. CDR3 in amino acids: CASSESRGYEQYF. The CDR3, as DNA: TGTGCCAGCAGTGAATCCCGTGGGTACGAGCAGTACTTC.

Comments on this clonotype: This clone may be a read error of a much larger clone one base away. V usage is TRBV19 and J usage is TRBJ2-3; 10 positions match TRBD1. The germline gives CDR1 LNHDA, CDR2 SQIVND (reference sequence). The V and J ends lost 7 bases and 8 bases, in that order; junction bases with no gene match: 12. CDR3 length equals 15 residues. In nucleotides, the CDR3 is TGTGCCAGTACCACGACAGGGGGCCGTGCAGGTACGCAGTATTTT. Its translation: CASTTTGGRAGTQYF.

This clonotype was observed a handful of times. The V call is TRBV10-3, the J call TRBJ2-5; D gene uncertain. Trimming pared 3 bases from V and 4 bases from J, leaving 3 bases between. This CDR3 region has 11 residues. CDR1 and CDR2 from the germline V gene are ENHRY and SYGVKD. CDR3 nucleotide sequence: TGTGCCATCAGTGAAGGAGAGACCCAGTACTTC. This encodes CAISEGETQYF.

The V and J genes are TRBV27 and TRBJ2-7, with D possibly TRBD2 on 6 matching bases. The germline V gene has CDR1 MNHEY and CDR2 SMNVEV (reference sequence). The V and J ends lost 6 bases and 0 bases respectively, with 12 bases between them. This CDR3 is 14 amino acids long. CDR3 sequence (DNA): TGTGCCAGCAGGGGACTCATGAGCTCCTACGAGCAGTACTTC. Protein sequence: CASRGLMSSYEQYF.

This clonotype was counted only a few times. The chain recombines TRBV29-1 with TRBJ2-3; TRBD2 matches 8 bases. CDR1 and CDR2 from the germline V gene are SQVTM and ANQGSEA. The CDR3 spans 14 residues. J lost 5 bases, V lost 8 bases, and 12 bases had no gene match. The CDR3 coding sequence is TGCAGCTCGGGGGGGCGGGGGGTTGGAGATACGCAGTATTTT. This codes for CSSGGRGVGDTQYF.

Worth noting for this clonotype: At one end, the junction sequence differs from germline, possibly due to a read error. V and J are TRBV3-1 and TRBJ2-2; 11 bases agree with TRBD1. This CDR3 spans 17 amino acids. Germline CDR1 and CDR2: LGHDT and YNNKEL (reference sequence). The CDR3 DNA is TGTGCCAGCAGCCTTGGGACAGGGGGTATGAGCACCGGGGAGCTGCTTTTT. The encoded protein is CASSLGTGGMSTGELLF.

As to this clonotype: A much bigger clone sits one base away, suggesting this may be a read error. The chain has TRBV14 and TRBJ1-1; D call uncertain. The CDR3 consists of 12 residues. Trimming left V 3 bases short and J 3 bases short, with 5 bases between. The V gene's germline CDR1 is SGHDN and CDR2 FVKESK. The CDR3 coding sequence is TGTGCCAGCAGCCATGAACACACTGAAGCTTTCTTT. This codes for CASSHEHTEAFF.

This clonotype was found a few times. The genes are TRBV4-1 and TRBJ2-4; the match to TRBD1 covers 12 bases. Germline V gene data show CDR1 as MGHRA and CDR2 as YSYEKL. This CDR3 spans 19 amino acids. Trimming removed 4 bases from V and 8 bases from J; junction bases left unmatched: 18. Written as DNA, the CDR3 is TGCGCCAGCAGCCCCCGGGACAGGGGGCTTATCAGCTCTCCAGACATTCAGTACTTC. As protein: CASSPRDRGLISSPDIQYF.

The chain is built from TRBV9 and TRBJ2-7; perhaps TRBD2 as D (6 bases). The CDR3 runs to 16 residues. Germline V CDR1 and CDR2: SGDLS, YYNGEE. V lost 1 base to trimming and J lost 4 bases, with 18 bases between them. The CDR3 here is CASSVKSGALQYEQYF. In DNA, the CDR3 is TGTGCCAGCAGCGTAAAGTCGGGAGCCCTACAGTACGAGCAGTACTTC. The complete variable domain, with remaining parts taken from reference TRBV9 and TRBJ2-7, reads DSGVTQTPKHLITATGQRVTLRCSPRSGDLSVYWYQQSLDQGLQFLIQYYNGEERAKGNILERFSAQQFPDLHSELNLSSLELGDSALYFCASSVKSGALQYEQYFGPGTRLTVT.

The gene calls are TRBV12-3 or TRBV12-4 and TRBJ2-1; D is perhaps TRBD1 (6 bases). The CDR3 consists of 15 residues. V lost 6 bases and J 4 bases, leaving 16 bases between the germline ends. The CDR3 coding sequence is TGTGCCAGCAGGGGACCACAGGGCTATTACAATGAGCAGTTCTTC. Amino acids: CASRGPQGYYNEQFF.

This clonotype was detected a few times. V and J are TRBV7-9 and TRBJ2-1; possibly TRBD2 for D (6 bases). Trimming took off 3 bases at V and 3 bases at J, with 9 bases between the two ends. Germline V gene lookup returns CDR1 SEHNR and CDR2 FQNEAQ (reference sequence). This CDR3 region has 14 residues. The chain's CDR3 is CASSFGEDYNEQFF. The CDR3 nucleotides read TGTGCCAGCAGCTTTGGGGAGGACTACAATGAGCAGTTCTTC.

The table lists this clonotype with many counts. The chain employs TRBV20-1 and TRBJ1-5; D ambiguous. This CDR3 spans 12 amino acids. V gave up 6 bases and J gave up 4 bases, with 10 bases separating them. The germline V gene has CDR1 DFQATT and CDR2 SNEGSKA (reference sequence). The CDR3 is CSANSENQPQHF. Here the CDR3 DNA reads TGCAGTGCCAACAGCGAAAATCAGCCCCAGCATTTT.